Below are 2 T cell receptor beta chains sequenced from a single sample in a study of T cell responses to AZD1222 COVID-19 vaccine (TCRdb year 2021). The library relied on the immunoSEQ multiplex PCR assay. Held by TCRdb, this immuneACCESS table contains in-frame sequences only and omits some clones. Under half of the omission traces to an unresolved V gene where checked; the cause of the rest is unknown. The sample table lists about 69,000 clones, 70% to 90% of them with a count of one. The ten largest clones add up to around a quarter of the sample. In the paper's terms, the time point label means: about 28 days (+/-7) after the second vaccine dose. Here the sequenced sample was peripheral blood, taken 28 days after the second AZD1222 dose. The receptors come from an adult who received the AZD1222 COVID-19 vaccine.

This chain joins TRBV11-2 and TRBJ2-2, with a weak D call TRBD1 (6 bases). Germline assignment: CDR1 SGHAT and CDR2 FQNNGV. CDR3 size: 15 residues. Deletions cut 6 bases from V and 2 bases from J, with 13 bases between. The CDR3 region is CASRQGTFNTGELFF. As DNA, the CDR3 is TGTGCCAGCAGACAGGGCACATTCAACACCGGGGAGCTGTTTTTT. Using reference TRBV11-2 and TRBJ2-2 for the parts outside the CDR3, the full variable domain is EAGVAQSPRYKIIEKRQSVAFWCNPISGHATLYWYQQILGQGPKLLIQFQNNGVVDDSQLPKDRFSAERLKGVDSTLKIQPAKLEDSAVYLCASRQGTFNTGELFFGEGSRLTVL.

The chain joins TRBV19 to TRBJ2-7; D gene unclear. This CDR3 has 15 residues. Trimming shortened V by 3 bases and J by 4 bases, and 16 bases separated the two germline ends. Germline lookup yields CDR1 LNHDA and CDR2 SQIVND (reference sequence). DNA of the CDR3: TGTGCCAGTAGTATTGTCTTAGGGTTCGGGTACGAGCAGTACTTC. As protein: CASSIVLGFGYEQYF.